This T cell receptor beta chain is from a study of shared clonotypes between healthy human individuals. Study as a whole: The study drew on two women and a few men aged 18 to 49 as donors. Study results and limitations: There were few donors, and this limited the genetic and exposure-history diversity represented.

Germline-derived CDR1 and CDR2 are SGHRS and YFSETQ. V lost 2 bases, J lost 5 bases, and 13 bases lay in between. The CDR3 contains 14 residues. Each subset's genomic DNA was split evenly across several immunoSEQ plates. Profiling relied on immunoSEQ multiplex PCR, and the TCRdb table lists in-frame clones only, not all of them. The table shows fewer than 200,000 clones, with approximately 70% occurring only once. About this clone itself: The antigen is unknown.

The genes are TRBV5-1 and TRBJ1-1, with D perhaps matching TRBD1 (5 bases). Sequenced sample: memory CD4+ T cells sorted from blood. The subset was: CD45RA-negative fraction. This sequence was found in a man aged 25-45 years in good health. The CDR3 here is CASSFMGTGTEAFF. CDR3 nucleotide sequence: TGCGCCAGCAGCTTTATGGGGACCGGGACTGAAGCTTTCTTT.